Below, 21 T cell receptor beta chains from the same sample are listed, as sequenced in a study of cytomegalovirus exposure and HLA in healthy donors. TCRdb's table, derived via immunoSEQ multiplex PCR, lists solely in-frame clones and lacks some. The data contain roughly 300,000 clones, about 90% of them singletons. The sample consisted of PBMCs. The source is a young woman in good health and CMV-seropositive.

This clone was detected only once. The chain employs TRBV2 and TRBJ2-7, with D possibly matching TRBD1 (5 bases). The CDR3 is made up of 13 amino acids. Germline V gene lookup returns CDR1 SNHLY and CDR2 FYNNEI. With 4 bases removed from V and 2 bases from J, the gap between germline ends came to 9 bases. The CDR3 bases are TGTGCCAGCAGTGGACAGCAGCCCTACGAGCAGTACTTC. Translated, it gives CASSGQQPYEQYF. Variable domain in full (rest from reference TRBV2 and TRBJ2-7): EPEVTQTPSHQVTQMGQEVILRCVPISNHLYFYWYRQILGQKVEFLVSFYNNEISEKSEIFDDQFSVERPDGSNFTLKIRSTKLEDSAMYFCASSGQQPYEQYFGPGTRLTVT.

This rearrangement joins TRBV7-3 to TRBJ2-1, with 9 bases identical to TRBD2. The V gene's germline CDR1 is SGHTA and CDR2 FQGTGA. The CDR3 totals 15 residues. Unmatched junction bases numbered 6, after V lost 1 base and J lost 8 bases. The CDR3 loop is CASSLIATSGDEQFF. In DNA form, the CDR3 reads TGTGCCAGCAGCTTAATAGCGACTAGCGGCGATGAGCAGTTCTTC.

The chain recombines TRBV29-1 with TRBJ2-1; 14 positions match TRBD2. Unmatched junction bases numbered 2, after V lost 4 bases and J lost 9 bases. The CDR3 contains 13 residues. Germline V gives CDR1 SQVTM, CDR2 ANQGSEA. The CDR3 DNA sequence: TGCAGCGTTGCGACTAGCGGGAGGGGTGAGCAGTTCTTC. Translation gives CSVATSGRGEQFF.

The J gene is TRBJ2-2, the V gene TRBV13; 8 bases match TRBD2. The CDR3 length is 16 residues. Germline CDR1 is PRHDT and CDR2 is FYEKMQ (reference sequence). Trimming cost V 5 bases and J 4 bases; bases outside gene matches: 9. The CDR3 DNA sequence: TGTGCCAGCAGCCTCCGGGGACTAGAGGTCACCGGGGAGCTGTTTTTT. Translation gives CASSLRGLEVTGELFF.

The chain employs TRBV19 and TRBJ1-5, with 7 bases identical to TRBD1. The CDR3 runs 14 residues. Germline CDR1 LNHDA, CDR2 SQIVND (reference sequence). V shed 7 bases, J shed 3 bases, and the junction held 6 bases outside the gene matches. This CDR3 reads CASKMTGTNQPQHF. The DNA for the CDR3 is TGTGCCAGTAAAATGACAGGGACCAATCAGCCCCAGCATTTT.

V is TRBV20-1 and J is TRBJ2-7, with 7 bases aligning to TRBD1. Germline-derived CDR1 and CDR2 are DFQATT and SNEGSKA (reference sequence). This CDR3 comprises 11 residues. Trimming at V came to 5 bases and at J to 3 bases, leaving 1 base not matched to a gene. The CDR3 DNA sequence: TGCAGTGCTGACAGGGTCTACGAGCAGTACTTC. Translating it yields CSADRVYEQYF.

The V and J genes are TRBV6-5 and TRBJ2-5, with D perhaps TRBD1 (5 bases). Germline CDR1 and CDR2: MNHEY and SVGAGI. V lost 0 bases and J lost 3, with 8 bases in between. The length of the CDR3 is 14 residues. This CDR3 reads CASSYSGVKETQYF. CDR3 nucleotides: TGTGCCAGCAGTTACTCAGGGGTTAAAGAGACCCAGTACTTC.

The chain joins TRBV20-1 to TRBJ1-2, with D perhaps TRBD1 (5 bases). Germline CDR1 reads DFQATT; CDR2 reads SNEGSKA (reference sequence). Trimming pared 8 bases from V and 6 bases from J, leaving 13 bases between. The CDR3 covers 11 residues. The CDR3 spells CSYRNPNGYTF. The CDR3 nucleotides read TGCAGTTACAGGAATCCTAATGGCTACACCTTC.

The chain recombines TRBV5-1 with TRBJ2-1; D call uncertain. V lost 3 bases and J lost 8, with 21 bases in between. CDR3 length: 16 amino acids. The germline CDR1 and CDR2 sequences are SGHRS and YFSETQ. This CDR3 reads CASSSAGPAHRHEQFF. In DNA, the CDR3 is TGCGCCAGCAGCTCGGCTGGCCCCGCACATCGGCATGAGCAGTTCTTC.

The chain uses TRBV7-6 and TRBJ2-7; 10 bases are a match to TRBD1. Germline V CDR1 and CDR2: SGHVS, FNYEAQ. The length of the CDR3 is 15 residues. V lost 5 bases, J lost 2 bases, and 6 bases stayed unmatched. The CDR3 loop reads CASSADRGETYEQYF. Here the CDR3 DNA reads TGTGCCAGCAGCGCGGACAGGGGGGAAACCTACGAGCAGTACTTC. The full variable domain, in which reference TRBV7-6 and TRBJ2-7 provide the parts outside the CDR3, is GAGVSQSPRYKVTKRGQDVALRCDPISGHVSLYWYRQALGQGPEFLTYFNYEAQQDKSGLPNDRFSAERPEGSISTLTIQRTEQRDSAMYRCASSADRGETYEQYFGPGTRLTVT.

This clone was recorded once. V gene TRBV5-6 combines with J gene TRBJ2-3; D may be TRBD1 or TRBD2 (6 bases each). The V gene's germline CDR1 is SGHDT and CDR2 YYEEEE. The CDR3 is 13 amino acids. Trimming took 0 bases from V and 6 from J, leaving 8 bases between them. This chain's CDR3 is CASSLVGGDTQYF. The CDR3 region has the DNA TGTGCCAGCAGCTTGGTAGGGGGGGATACGCAGTATTTT.

The chain uses TRBV29-1 and TRBJ1-1; the D gene is possibly TRBD1 (5 bases). This CDR3 has 15 residues. V lost 4 bases to trimming and J lost 4 bases, with 19 bases between them. CDR1 and CDR2 from the germline V gene are SQVTM and ANQGSEA. The CDR3 is CSVAVSAGVGTEAFF. CDR3 DNA sequence: TGCAGCGTTGCTGTTTCTGCGGGGGTCGGCACTGAAGCTTTCTTT.

The chain employs TRBV18 and TRBJ2-3; TRBD1 might be the D (5 bases). The CDR3 has 16 residues. From germline, CDR1 is KGHSH and CDR2 LQKENI. The V gene lost 3 bases and the J gene lost 2 bases, with 15 bases spanning the gap. This chain's CDR3 is CASSPQGKGITDTQYF. The CDR3 DNA sequence: TGTGCCAGCTCACCTCAGGGAAAGGGGATCACAGATACGCAGTATTTT.

This clone was recorded once. The chain carries TRBV12-2 and TRBJ2-2. TRBV12-2 is a listed pseudogene. The CDR3 is 14 residues long. The CDR3 DNA reads TGTGCAAGTCGCCCGTGGAAGAACACCGGGGAGCTGTTTTTT. It encodes CASRPWKNTGELFF.

In its sample, this clone was seen once. This chain links TRBV4-3 with TRBJ2-3; 14 bases are a match to TRBD2. The V segment lost 3 bases and the J segment 3 bases; nucleotides outside the gene matches: 11. Germline loops: CDR1 LGHNA, CDR2 YSLEER. This CDR3 has 19 residues. The CDR3 sequence: CASSQDGLAGGVGTDTQYF. The CDR3 DNA reads as TGCGCCAGCAGCCAGGATGGACTAGCGGGGGGCGTAGGAACAGATACGCAGTATTTT.

This clone was seen once. The genes are TRBV6-6 and TRBJ2-5, with TRBD1 as a possible D gene (7 bases). V was trimmed by 6 bases and J by 1 base, leaving 12 bases between them. The germline V gene encodes CDR1 MNHNY and CDR2 SVGAGI (reference sequence). This CDR3 is built from 14 residues. The CDR3 reads CASRGGTAQETQYF. DNA for the CDR3: TGTGCCAGCAGGGGCGGGACAGCCCAAGAGACCCAGTACTTC.

The chain uses TRBV5-4 and TRBJ2-3; D gene unclear. Germline V gives CDR1 SGHNT, CDR2 YYREEE (reference sequence). The CDR3 has 14 residues. The V end was cut by 2 bases, the J end by 4 bases, with 11 bases between. In DNA, the CDR3 is TGTGCCAGCAGCTTTCCCCTGGACGCAGATACGCAGTATTTT. Translation: CASSFPLDADTQYF.

The chain links TRBV9 to TRBJ2-3; 9 bases align to TRBD2. V lost 1 base, J lost 2 bases, and 5 bases stayed unmatched. The germline CDR1 and CDR2 sequences are SGDLS and YYNGEE. This CDR3 spans 16 amino acids. CDR3 sequence: CASSVTRGGLTDTQYF. In nucleotides, the CDR3 is TGTGCCAGCAGCGTAACGCGGGGGGGACTCACAGATACGCAGTATTTT.

J is TRBJ1-5 and V is TRBV27; TRBD1 agrees at 8 bases. CDR3 length equals 14 residues. Losses at the gene ends were 5 bases for V and 9 bases for J; bases not matched to a gene: 9. Germline CDR1 MNHEY, CDR2 SMNVEV (reference sequence). CDR3 loop: CASSAGTGLWPQHF. The CDR3 DNA is TGTGCCAGCAGTGCCGGGACAGGACTGTGGCCCCAGCATTTT.

This clone was counted a few times. The rearrangement uses TRBV14 and TRBJ2-7; TRBD1 is a possible D gene (5 bases). There are 13 residues in the CDR3. Germline V gene data show CDR1 as SGHDN and CDR2 as FVKESK. V was trimmed by 6 bases and J by 2 bases, leaving 11 bases between them. CDR3 DNA sequence: TGTGCCAGCAGTAAGACAGTAACCTACGAGCAGTACTTC. Translated: CASSKTVTYEQYF.

The gene calls are TRBV5-1 and TRBJ2-2; perhaps TRBD2 as D (5 bases). V lost 3 bases to trimming and J lost 2 bases, with 8 bases between them. In germline, CDR1 is SGHRS, CDR2 YFSETQ. CDR3 size: 14 residues. The CDR3 region has the DNA TGCGCCAGCAGCTGGACTGCTAACACCGGGGAGCTGTTTTTT. It translates to CASSWTANTGELFF.